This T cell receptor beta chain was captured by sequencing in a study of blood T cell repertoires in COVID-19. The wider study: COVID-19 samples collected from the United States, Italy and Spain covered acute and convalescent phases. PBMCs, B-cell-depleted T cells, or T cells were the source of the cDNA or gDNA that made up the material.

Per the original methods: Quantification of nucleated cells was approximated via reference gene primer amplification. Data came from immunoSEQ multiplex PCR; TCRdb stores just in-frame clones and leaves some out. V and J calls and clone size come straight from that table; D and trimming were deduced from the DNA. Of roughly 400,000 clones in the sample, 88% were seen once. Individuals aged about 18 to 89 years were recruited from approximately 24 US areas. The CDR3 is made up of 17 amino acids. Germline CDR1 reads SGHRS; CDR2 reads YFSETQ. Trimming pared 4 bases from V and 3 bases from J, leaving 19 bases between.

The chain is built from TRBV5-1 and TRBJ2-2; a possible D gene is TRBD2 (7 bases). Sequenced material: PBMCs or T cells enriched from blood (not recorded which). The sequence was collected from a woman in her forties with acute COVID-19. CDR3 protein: CASSTAIGGADTGELFF. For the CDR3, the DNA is TGCGCCAGCAGCACCGCTATAGGGGGGGCGGACACCGGGGAGCTGTTTTTT.